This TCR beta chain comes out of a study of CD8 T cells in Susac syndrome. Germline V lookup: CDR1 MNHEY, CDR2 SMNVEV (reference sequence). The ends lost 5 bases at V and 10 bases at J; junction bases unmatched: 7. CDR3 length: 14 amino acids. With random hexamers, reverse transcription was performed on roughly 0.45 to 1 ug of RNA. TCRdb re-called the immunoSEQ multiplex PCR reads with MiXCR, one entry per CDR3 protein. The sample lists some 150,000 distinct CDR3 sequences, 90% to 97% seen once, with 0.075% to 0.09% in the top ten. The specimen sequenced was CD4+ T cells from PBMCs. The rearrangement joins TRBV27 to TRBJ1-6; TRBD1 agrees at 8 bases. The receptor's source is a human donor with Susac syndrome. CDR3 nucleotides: TGTGCCAGCAGTAAAGACAGGGGAAAATCACCCCTCCACTTT. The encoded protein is CASSKDRGKSPLHF.